The 32 T cell receptor beta chains listed next were all sequenced from one sample in a study of siplizumab effects on memory and regulatory T cells. The method was immunoSEQ multiplex PCR; TCRdb's version includes in-frame clones alone and lacks a portion of them. The sample yields about 87,000 clones, more than 80% seen once. Sequenced input: CD4+ T cells sorted from blood. These receptors originate from a human donor in good health.

This chain connects TRBV5-1 to TRBJ1-6, with D hard to call. Germline CDR1 SGHRS, CDR2 YFSETQ. V was shortened by 3 bases and J by 1 base, with 8 bases between the two germline ends. The CDR3 is 15 amino acids. The CDR3 DNA sequence: TGCGCCAGCAGCTCAGACAAGTCCTATAATTCACCCCTCCACTTT. Amino acid sequence: CASSSDKSYNSPLHF.

V and J are TRBV28 and TRBJ2-5; 10 nucleotides match TRBD1. The CDR3 has 15 amino acids. Germline CDR1 and CDR2: MDHEN and SYDVKM. The trim removed 0 bases at V and 5 bases at J, leaving 3 bases unmatched. The DNA of the CDR3 is TGTGCCAGCAGTTTATGGGACAGGGGGGTGGAGACCCAGTACTTC. Translated: CASSLWDRGVETQYF.

About this clone itself: Its ends do not fully match the called genes, so a read error is possible. The same CDR3 is also encoded by other DNA sequences in this sample. This sequence joins TRBV6-4 and TRBJ1-1; the match to TRBD1 covers 7 bases. Germline V CDR1 and CDR2: MRHNA, SNTAGT. The length of the CDR3 is 14 residues. CDR3 amino acids: CASRDSDRATEAFF. The CDR3 DNA sequence: TGCGCCAGCAGGGATTCTGACAGGGCTACTGAAGCTTTCTTT.

The chain is built from TRBV7-9 and TRBJ1-2, with D unresolved. Trimming removed 6 bases at V and 8 bases at J, with 19 bases between. Looked up from germline, CDR1 is SEHNR and CDR2 is FQNEAQ (reference sequence). CDR3 size: 14 residues. The CDR3 here is CASRLGVGERGYTF. The CDR3 DNA sequence: TGTGCCAGCAGGCTTGGAGTGGGAGAGCGAGGCTACACCTTC.

The chain links TRBV12-5 to TRBJ1-2; D unclear. The CDR3 is 15 residues long. V dropped 5 bases and J dropped 5 bases, with 18 bases sitting between them. The germline V gene has CDR1 LGHNT and CDR2 FRNRAP. CDR3: CASGLGLFGQYGYTF. CDR3 bases: TGTGCTAGTGGTCTTGGACTTTTCGGGCAGTATGGCTACACCTTC.

J is TRBJ1-2 and V is TRBV2; D ambiguous. CDR1 SNHLY and CDR2 FYNNEI come from the germline V gene. This CDR3 contains 12 residues. Trimming removed 4 bases from V and 5 bases from J, with 8 bases in between. The CDR3 DNA reads as TGTGCCAGCAGTGGGGAGTTTTATGGCTACACCTTC. This sequence encodes CASSGEFYGYTF.

About this clone itself: The sample holds other DNA sequences that translate to the same CDR3. This chain uses TRBV7-8 with TRBJ1-1, with a tentative D call TRBD1 (6 bases). The CDR3 totals 14 residues. From germline, CDR1 is SGHVS and CDR2 FQNEAQ. V lost 4 bases, J lost 4 bases, and 13 bases lay in between. The CDR3, as DNA: TGTGCCAGCAGCTCACAGGGTTCGGGCACTGAAGCTTTCTTT. Translation gives CASSSQGSGTEAFF.

The chain combines TRBV5-5 with TRBJ1-2, with 7 nucleotides matching TRBD1. Germline V gene data show CDR1 as SGHKS and CDR2 as YYEKEE (reference sequence). The V gene end was trimmed by 1 base and the J gene end by 6 bases; junction bases not matched to a gene: 12. The CDR3 extends over 16 amino acids. DNA for the CDR3: TGTGCCAGCAGCTTGTCTCGTCTGAGCCAGGGGGATGGCTACACCTTC. It is translated as CASSLSRLSQGDGYTF.

This chain uses TRBV5-8 with TRBJ2-7; D remains unclear. Germline V gene sequence: CDR1 SGHTS, CDR2 YDEGEE. There are 15 residues in the CDR3. V lost 4 bases, J lost 1 base, and 15 bases lay in between. This CDR3 reads CASSPRLRTSYEQYF. The CDR3 DNA reads TGTGCCAGCAGCCCGAGGCTACGAACTTCCTACGAGCAGTACTTC.

The CDR3 loop reads CASSLRGSSYNEQFF. In DNA, the CDR3 is TGTGCCAGCAGCCTCAGGGGGAGCTCCTACAATGAGCAGTTCTTC. This chain links TRBV5-4 with TRBJ2-1, with TRBD1 identical over 7 bases. V was pared by 4 bases and J by 0 bases, with 4 bases of the junction left unmatched. From germline, CDR1 is SGHNT and CDR2 YYREEE (reference sequence). CDR3 length: 15 amino acids.

The chain employs TRBV11-3 and TRBJ2-7; TRBD1 might be the D (6 bases). V was shortened by 4 bases and J by 3 bases, with 10 bases between the two germline ends. CDR3 length equals 13 residues. Germline V gene lookup returns CDR1 SGHNT and CDR2 YENEEA. This chain's CDR3 is CASSSRTDYEQYF. Written as DNA, the CDR3 is TGTGCCAGCAGCTCGAGGACAGACTACGAGCAGTACTTC.

The chain has TRBV5-4 and TRBJ2-7; no reliable D call. V lost 0 bases and J 2 bases, leaving 9 bases between the germline ends. CDR1 and CDR2 (germline): SGHNT, YYREEE (reference sequence). The CDR3 covers 14 residues. CDR3 protein: CASSLGVIPYEQYF. CDR3 nucleotides: TGTGCCAGCAGCTTGGGGGTGATTCCCTACGAGCAGTACTTC. Full variable domain (remainder filled in from reference TRBV5-4 and TRBJ2-7): ETGVTQSPTHLIKTRGQQVTLRCSSQSGHNTVSWYQQALGQGPQFIFQYYREEENGRGNFPPRFSGLQFPNYSSELNVNALELDDSALYLCASSLGVIPYEQYFGPGTRLTVT.

A single count supports this clone. The chain joins TRBV21-1 to TRBJ2-2; the D call TRBD1 from the table was never checked on the DNA. TRBV21-1 is recorded as a pseudogene. This CDR3 has 21 amino acids. CDR3 sequence: CASSKRVWRDSPAVGIRELFF. In DNA, the CDR3 is TGTGCCAGCAGCAAACGGGTTTGGCGGGACAGCCCCGCTGTGGGGATCCGGGAGCTGTTTTTT.

The chain is built from TRBV9 and TRBJ2-2; D not certain. Trimming removed 4 bases from V and 0 bases from J, with 10 bases in between. The CDR3 spans 15 residues. Germline V gene data show CDR1 as SGDLS and CDR2 as YYNGEE. CDR3 coding DNA: TGTGCCAGCAGCCCCTTAGCAGCGAACACCGGGGAGCTGTTTTTT. This codes for CASSPLAANTGELFF.

This clone was counted once. The genes are TRBV30 and TRBJ1-3; 7 bases agree with TRBD1. CDR1 GTSNPN and CDR2 SVGIG come from the germline V gene (reference sequence). The CDR3 runs 15 residues. V lost 0 bases and J lost 4; bases outside the gene matches: 6. The CDR3 DNA sequence: TGTGCCTGGAGTGTAAGAAGGGGGCTCGGAAACACCATATATTTT. This gives the protein CAWSVRRGLGNTIYF. Complete variable domain (other parts from reference TRBV30 and TRBJ1-3): SQTIHQWPATLVQPVGSPLSLECTVEGTSNPNLYWYRQAAGRGLQLLFYSVGIGQISSEVPQNLSASRPQDRQFILSSKKLLLSDSGFYLCAWSVRRGLGNTIYFGEGSWLTVV.

This chain uses TRBV2 with TRBJ1-1; tentatively, D is TRBD1 (5 bases). The CDR3 extends over 14 amino acids. The V and J ends lost 4 bases and 1 base respectively, with 10 bases between them. Germline CDR1 and CDR2: SNHLY and FYNNEI. CDR3 nucleotides: TGTGCCAGCAGTGGGGACGGTACGAACACTGAAGCTTTCTTT. This sequence encodes CASSGDGTNTEAFF. The full variable domain, completed using reference TRBV2 and TRBJ1-1, is EPEVTQTPSHQVTQMGQEVILRCVPISNHLYFYWYRQILGQKVEFLVSFYNNEISEKSEIFDDQFSVERPDGSNFTLKIRSTKLEDSAMYFCASSGDGTNTEAFFGQGTRLTVV.

This chain joins TRBV28 and TRBJ1-2, with TRBD1 as a possible D gene (5 bases). This CDR3 has 14 residues. Germline loops: CDR1 MDHEN, CDR2 SYDVKM. Trimming took 2 bases from V and 0 from J, leaving 7 bases between them. CDR3 nucleotides: TGTGCCAGCAGTTTACAGGGACCTAACTATGGCTACACCTTC. It yields the protein CASSLQGPNYGYTF.

This chain joins TRBV4-3 and TRBJ2-1; 13 bases are a match to TRBD2. The CDR3 length is 15 residues. Unmatched junction bases numbered 3, after V lost 1 base and J lost 9 bases. CDR1 and CDR2 from the germline V gene are LGHNA and YSLEER. CDR3 residues: CASSQGLAGGREQFF. In DNA form, the CDR3 reads TGCGCCAGCAGCCAAGGACTAGCGGGAGGCCGTGAGCAGTTCTTC.

This clone has more than one count but fewer than ten. V and J are TRBV27 and TRBJ2-7, with D unclear. The CDR3 length is 13 residues. Germline loops: CDR1 MNHEY, CDR2 SMNVEV (reference sequence). V was shortened by 5 bases and J by 0 bases, with 8 bases between the two germline ends. Written as DNA, the CDR3 is TGTGCCAGCAGTCTTCTAAGCTCCTACGAGCAGTACTTC. It yields the protein CASSLLSSYEQYF.

The chain combines TRBV7-8 with TRBJ1-4; 7 bases match TRBD1. V lost 1 base and J lost 7; bases outside the gene matches: 12. CDR1 and CDR2 from the germline V gene are SGHVS and FQNEAQ. The CDR3 length is 17 residues. DNA for the CDR3: TGTGCCAGCAGCTTAGGGACTAAAGGGGGCATCGGTGAAAAACTGTTTTTT. Encoded protein: CASSLGTKGGIGEKLFF.

The J gene is TRBJ2-5, the V gene TRBV7-2; tentatively, D is TRBD1 or TRBD2 (5 bases each). Trimming took 4 bases from V and 5 from J, leaving 20 bases between them. This CDR3 has 16 residues. Germline values: CDR1 SGHTA, CDR2 FQGNSA. The CDR3 nucleotides read TGTGCCAGCAGCTCAGGACTGATGCAGGGCGGGGAGACCCAGTACTTC. It translates to CASSSGLMQGGETQYF.

The rearrangement joins TRBV6-5 to TRBJ2-7; TRBD2 might be the D (7 bases). The CDR3 extends over 13 amino acids. CDR1 MNHEY and CDR2 SVGAGI come from the germline V gene. Trimming left V 2 bases short and J 5 bases short, with 10 bases between. CDR3 DNA: TGTGCCAGCAGTTACCCGGGGGGCCACGAGCAGTACTTC. It specifies CASSYPGGHEQYF.

The rearrangement links TRBV5-1 to TRBJ1-1, with D unresolved. CDR1 and CDR2 from the germline V gene are SGHRS and YFSETQ. Trimming removed 0 bases from V and 1 base from J, with 7 bases in between. CDR3 length equals 14 residues. The chain's CDR3 is CASSLAWGNTEAFF. The DNA for the CDR3 is TGCGCCAGCAGCTTGGCCTGGGGGAACACTGAAGCTTTCTTT. The whole variable domain, filled in from reference TRBV5-1 and TRBJ1-1, reads KAGVTQTPRYLIKTRGQQVTLSCSPISGHRSVSWYQQTPGQGLQFLFEYFSETQRNKGNFPGRFSGRQFSNSRSEMNVSTLELGDSALYLCASSLAWGNTEAFFGQGTRLTVV.

The chain couples TRBV9 to TRBJ2-5; D is possibly TRBD1 or TRBD2 (5 bases each). The ends were cut back, 0 bases at V and 5 bases at J, with 14 bases in the middle. Per the germline V gene, CDR1 is SGDLS and CDR2 is YYNGEE. This CDR3 contains 15 residues. The CDR3 protein is CASSVGDGVGETQYF. For the CDR3, the DNA is TGTGCCAGCAGCGTAGGGGACGGAGTAGGTGAGACCCAGTACTTC.

The chain combines TRBV19 with TRBJ2-2; D gene unclear. Germline CDR1 and CDR2: LNHDA and SQIVND (reference sequence). V dropped 7 bases and J dropped 1 base, with 4 bases sitting between them. The CDR3 covers 12 residues. CDR3 region: CASNKNTGELFF. CDR3 in DNA: TGTGCCAGTAATAAGAACACCGGGGAGCTGTTTTTT.

A single count supports this clone. This chain uses TRBV6-5 with TRBJ2-7, with D perhaps being TRBD1 or TRBD2 (5 bases each). The CDR3 runs 13 residues. The germline V and J ends were trimmed by 5 bases and 3 bases, with 11 bases remaining between them. Germline lookup yields CDR1 MNHEY and CDR2 SVGAGI. In DNA form, the CDR3 reads TGTGCCAGCAGTCTCTCAGGGAGCTACGAGCAGTACTTC. Its translation is CASSLSGSYEQYF.

V and J are TRBV9 and TRBJ2-2; D is unresolved. The CDR3 runs to 14 residues. V was shortened by 2 bases and J by 2 bases, with 7 bases between the two germline ends. Germline V gene lookup returns CDR1 SGDLS and CDR2 YYNGEE. In nucleotides, the CDR3 is TGTGCCAGCAGCGTCGCCAGTAACACCGGGGAGCTGTTTTTT. This encodes CASSVASNTGELFF.

The chain links TRBV7-9 to TRBJ2-1; TRBD2 might be the D (5 bases). V was cut by 1 base and J by 1 base, with 8 bases left in between. In germline, CDR1 is SEHNR, CDR2 FQNEAQ (reference sequence). This CDR3 is 15 amino acids long. The CDR3 protein is CASSLGGRSYNEQFF. The DNA for the CDR3 is TGTGCCAGCAGCTTAGGAGGGAGATCCTACAATGAGCAGTTCTTC.

This clone has a handful of counts. The chain recombines TRBV5-1 with TRBJ2-7; 10 bases fit TRBD1. The CDR3 spans 14 residues. The V segment lost 4 bases and the J segment 4 bases; nucleotides outside the gene matches: 5. CDR1 SGHRS and CDR2 YFSETQ come from the germline V gene. CDR3 sequence (DNA): TGCGCCAGCAGCCACGACAGGGGGCCTTACGAGCAGTACTTC. Protein sequence: CASSHDRGPYEQYF.

The chain is built from TRBV19 and TRBJ1-1, with D possibly TRBD1 on 6 matching bases. Germline V lookup: CDR1 LNHDA, CDR2 SQIVND (reference sequence). This CDR3 spans 13 amino acids. DNA for the CDR3: TGTGCGTCCTCTAACAGGGAGAGGACTGAAGCTTTCTTT. This sequence encodes CASSNRERTEAFF.

In its sample, this clone ranks as medium-sized. The gene calls are TRBV4-1 and TRBJ1-1; D gene unclear. Deletions cut 0 bases from V and 9 bases from J, with 8 bases between. The CDR3 consists of 12 residues. Germline CDR1 reads MGHRA; CDR2 reads YSYEKL. The CDR3 nucleotides are TGCGCCAGCAGCCAAGATCTGGCCAAAGCTTTCTTT. Translating it yields CASSQDLAKAFF.

The V and J genes are TRBV29-1 and TRBJ1-4, with a weak D call TRBD1 (5 bases). CDR1 SQVTM and CDR2 ANQGSEA come from the germline V gene. CDR3 length: 12 residues. V gave up 7 bases and J gave up 8 bases, with 14 bases separating them. The CDR3 coding sequence is TGCAGCGCCCTTACAGGTGGCGAAAAACTGTTTTTT. Its translation is CSALTGGEKLFF.